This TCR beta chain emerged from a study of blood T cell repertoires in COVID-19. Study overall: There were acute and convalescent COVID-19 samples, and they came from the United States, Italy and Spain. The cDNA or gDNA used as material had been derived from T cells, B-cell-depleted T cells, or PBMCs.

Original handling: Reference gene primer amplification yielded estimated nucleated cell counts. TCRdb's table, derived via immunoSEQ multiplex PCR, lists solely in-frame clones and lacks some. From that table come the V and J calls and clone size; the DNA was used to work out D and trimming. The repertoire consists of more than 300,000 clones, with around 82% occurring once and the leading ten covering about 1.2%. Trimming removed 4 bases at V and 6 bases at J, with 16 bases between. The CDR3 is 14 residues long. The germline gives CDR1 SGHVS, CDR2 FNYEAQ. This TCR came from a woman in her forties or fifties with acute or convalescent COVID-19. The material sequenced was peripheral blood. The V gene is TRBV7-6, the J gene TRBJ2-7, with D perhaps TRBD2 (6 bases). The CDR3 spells CASSSEGLASEQYF. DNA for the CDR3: TGTGCCAGCAGCTCGGAGGGTCTTGCCTCCGAGCAGTACTTC.